This TCR beta chain was retrieved from a study of blood T cell repertoires in COVID-19. Study background: COVID-19 samples collected from the United States, Italy and Spain covered acute and convalescent phases. The analysed material was cDNA or gDNA that came from T cells, B-cell-depleted T cells, or PBMCs.

Germline CDR1 reads SGHNT; CDR2 reads YYREEE (reference sequence). The CDR3 runs to 17 residues. The J segment lost 5 bases and the V segment lost 0 bases, leaving 5 bases of the junction unmatched. Original methodology: How many nucleated cells were present was estimated from reference gene primer amplification. The data were produced by immunoSEQ multiplex PCR, yet TCRdb's version contains in-frame clones alone and is incomplete. V, J and clone size reflect that table, while D and trimming were determined from the DNA. The sample carries over 90,000 clones, over 75% recorded once. The receptor comes from a human donor in a cohort sampled during active COVID-19. Sequencing used peripheral blood. The chain carries TRBV5-4 and TRBJ2-3, with 14 nucleotides matching TRBD2. The CDR3: CASSLGLAGGPVDTQYF. The CDR3 DNA is TGTGCCAGCAGCTTGGGACTAGCGGGAGGGCCAGTAGATACGCAGTATTTT.